The 28 T cell receptor beta chains presented below share a single source sample, sequenced in a study of control samples from healthy donors and cancer patients. TCRdb keeps only in-frame clones here, not all; method: immunoSEQ multiplex PCR. The data contain more than 95,000 clones, around 87% of them seen just once; the ten biggest clones take up approximately 2.9%. What was sequenced was blood. Receptors originate from a man between 60 and 70 years old in good health.

The rearrangement links TRBV18 to TRBJ1-2, with D unclear. Germline CDR1 KGHSH, CDR2 LQKENI. The ends were cut back, 3 bases at V and 0 bases at J, with 8 bases in the middle. The CDR3 length is 14 residues. CDR3 region: CASSPLTTNYGYTF. CDR3 coding DNA: TGTGCCAGCTCACCCCTGACCACTAACTATGGCTACACCTTC.

This chain links TRBV5-8 with TRBJ2-5, with a tentative D call TRBD1 (6 bases). The germline V gene has CDR1 SGHTS and CDR2 YDEGEE. The CDR3 spans 16 residues. V was trimmed by 0 bases and J by 2 bases, leaving 14 bases between them. For the CDR3, the DNA is TGTGCCAGCAGCTTGGCAGGGGCAGATCGGCAAGAGACCCAGTACTTC. It encodes CASSLAGADRQETQYF.

The genes are TRBV7-9 and TRBJ1-2, with D hard to call. This CDR3 region has 12 residues. Germline CDR1 is SEHNR and CDR2 is FQNEAQ (reference sequence). Trimming removed 5 bases from V and 8 bases from J, with 12 bases in between. CDR3 loop: CASSRLVAGYTF. The CDR3 DNA is TGTGCCAGCAGCCGACTAGTGGCAGGCTACACCTTC.

The gene calls are TRBV28 and TRBJ1-2; 7 nucleotides agree with TRBD1. Trimming at V came to 2 bases and at J to 3 bases, leaving 15 bases not matched to a gene. The CDR3 is 18 amino acids. Germline CDR1 is MDHEN and CDR2 is SYDVKM. The CDR3 DNA reads TGTGCCAGCAGTTTACGGGGGACAGTGATCGGGTTGGACTATGGCTACACCTTC. It yields the protein CASSLRGTVIGLDYGYTF.

In DNA form, the CDR3 reads TGTGCCACAAAAGACGGAGGGGGCGGCTACACCTTC. It is translated as CATKDGGGGYTF. This chain connects TRBV24-1 to TRBJ1-2, with 7 bases aligning to TRBD1. The V and J ends lost 10 bases and 8 bases, in that order; junction bases with no gene match: 9. Germline V gene data show CDR1 as KGHDR and CDR2 as SFDVKD. The CDR3 contains 12 residues.

This clone occurred once. The chain employs TRBV6-2 or TRBV6-3 and TRBJ1-5; D remains unclear. V lost 2 bases, J lost 2 bases, and 7 bases lay in between. Germline CDR1 and CDR2: MNHEY and SVGEGT. This CDR3 has 14 residues. The CDR3 sequence: CASSYNSGNQPQHF. The CDR3 DNA reads as TGTGCCAGCAGTTACAACAGCGGCAATCAGCCCCAGCATTTT.

J is TRBJ1-6 and V is TRBV28, with D uncertain. CDR1 is MDHEN, CDR2 SYDVKM, per germline. Trimming took off 6 bases at V and 9 bases at J, with 18 bases between the two ends. The CDR3 totals 15 residues. CDR3 sequence reads: CASSLGSHLSSPLHF. The CDR3 region has the DNA TGTGCCAGCAGCCTAGGGAGCCACCTAAGTTCACCCCTCCACTTT.

The V and J genes are TRBV12-3 or TRBV12-4 and TRBJ2-7; tentative D call: TRBD1 (6 bases). The CDR3 sequence is 13 residues long. Trimming pared 6 bases from V and 4 bases from J, leaving 13 bases between. CDR3: CASRDSGAYEQYF. The CDR3 DNA follows: TGTGCCAGCAGAGATTCAGGGGCATACGAGCAGTACTTC.

The V and J genes are TRBV12-3 or TRBV12-4 and TRBJ2-5, with a tentative D call TRBD2 (6 bases). The CDR3 is made up of 13 amino acids. Trimming took off 7 bases at V and 2 bases at J, with 11 bases between the two ends. The CDR3 DNA reads as TGTGCCAGCAAGGGAGGTCCTCAAGAGACCCAGTACTTC. It translates to CASKGGPQETQYF.

J is TRBJ1-4 and V is TRBV19; no reliable D call. The V gene's germline CDR1 is LNHDA and CDR2 SQIVND (reference sequence). V gave up 3 bases and J gave up 6 bases, with 14 bases separating them. The CDR3 runs to 15 residues. The CDR3 region is CASSIGSGRDEKLFF. The DNA of the CDR3 is TGTGCCAGTAGTATCGGCTCGGGGAGGGATGAAAAACTGTTTTTT.

This clone was seen a few times. CDR3 nucleotide sequence: TGTGCCAGCTCACCAAATGGCGAGACCCAGTACTTC. The encoded protein is CASSPNGETQYF. The chain uses TRBV18 and TRBJ2-5; D unresolved. This CDR3 has 12 amino acids. Between the trimmed V and J ends, which lost 2 bases and 5 bases, there was a span of 6 bases. Per the germline V gene, CDR1 is KGHSH and CDR2 is LQKENI.

This chain uses TRBV19 with TRBJ2-7; D not resolved. Germline V gene data show CDR1 as LNHDA and CDR2 as SQIVND (reference sequence). The V end was cut by 0 bases, the J end by 1 base, with 13 bases between. CDR3 length: 16 amino acids. In DNA form, the CDR3 reads TGTGCCAGTAGTATAGATCAAGAACTGGGTTCCTACGAGCAGTACTTC. This translates into CASSIDQELGSYEQYF.

The rearrangement joins TRBV18 to TRBJ1-4; no clear D gene. The CDR3 runs to 15 residues. CDR1 is KGHSH and CDR2 is LQKENI in the germline V gene. Trimming pared 3 bases from V and 8 bases from J, leaving 16 bases between. CDR3 loop: CASSPGTEAYEKLFF. CDR3 in DNA: TGTGCCAGCTCACCGGGAACGGAGGCGTACGAAAAACTGTTTTTT.

The chain employs TRBV7-2 and TRBJ2-5, with D maybe TRBD1 (6 bases). Germline V gene sequence: CDR1 SGHTA, CDR2 FQGNSA. V gave up 1 base and J gave up 5 bases, with 14 bases separating them. CDR3 length equals 15 residues. The CDR3 DNA sequence: TGTGCCAGCAGCTTAGTGGCAGGGGCGGCGGAGACCCAGTACTTC. Residues: CASSLVAGAAETQYF. Full variable domain (remainder filled in from reference TRBV7-2 and TRBJ2-5): GAGVSQSPSNKVTEKGKDVELRCDPISGHTALYWYRQSLGQGLEFLIYFQGNSAPDKSGLPSDRFSAERTGGSVSTLTIQRTQQEDSAVYLCASSLVAGAAETQYFGPGTRLLVL.

J is TRBJ1-5 and V is TRBV2; unclear D gene. Germline CDR1 SNHLY, CDR2 FYNNEI. This CDR3 region has 14 residues. V lost 9 bases and J lost 6, with 18 bases in between. Written as DNA, the CDR3 is TGTGCCAGTCGAGATAGGGTAGGAGGTCAGCCCCAGCATTTT. This codes for CASRDRVGGQPQHF.

This clone occurred once. V gene TRBV2 combines with J gene TRBJ2-2, with 7 bases that match TRBD1. Germline V lookup: CDR1 SNHLY, CDR2 FYNNEI. J was trimmed by 2 bases and V by 4 bases; bases with no gene match: 1. The CDR3 totals 14 residues. The CDR3 DNA sequence: TGTGCCAGCAGTGGGACAGGTAACACCGGGGAGCTGTTTTTT. Its protein is CASSGTGNTGELFF.

This rearrangement joins TRBV28 to TRBJ2-5; D may be TRBD2 (7 bases). The germline V gene has CDR1 MDHEN and CDR2 SYDVKM. V was shortened by 6 bases and J by 5 bases, with 16 bases between the two germline ends. The CDR3 covers 14 residues. The CDR3 DNA follows: TGTGCCAGCAGGTTAGGGGGGGCTCGGGAGACCCAGTACTTC. It is translated as CASRLGGARETQYF.

This chain joins TRBV5-1 and TRBJ1-2, with D perhaps matching TRBD1 (5 bases). The ends were cut back, 0 bases at V and 5 bases at J, with 14 bases in the middle. This CDR3 is 15 amino acids long. Germline V gives CDR1 SGHRS, CDR2 YFSETQ. CDR3 loop: CASSLGHPGPYGYTF. Here the CDR3 DNA reads TGCGCCAGCAGCTTGGGACATCCGGGACCTTATGGCTACACCTTC.

The chain employs TRBV28 and TRBJ2-2; 16 nucleotides align to TRBD2. Losses at the gene ends were 6 bases for V and 6 bases for J; bases not matched to a gene: 4. The CDR3 is 16 amino acids. Looked up from germline, CDR1 is MDHEN and CDR2 is SYDVKM. The CDR3 coding sequence is TGTGCCAGCAGCCACGGGACTAGCGGGGGGGCCGGGGAGCTGTTTTTT. It translates to CASSHGTSGGAGELFF.

The chain recombines TRBV6-5 with TRBJ1-1; weak D call: TRBD1 (5 bases). CDR1 is MNHEY, CDR2 SVGAGI, per germline. This CDR3 spans 14 amino acids. Trimming cost V 5 bases and J 5 bases, with 15 bases left between them. The CDR3 sequence is CASSPGSQTTEAFF. In DNA, the CDR3 is TGTGCCAGCAGTCCAGGGTCCCAAACAACTGAAGCTTTCTTT.

The V gene is TRBV6-5, the J gene TRBJ2-5, with 7 bases lining up with TRBD2. The J segment lost 5 bases and the V segment lost 7 bases, leaving 7 bases of the junction unmatched. The CDR3 has 13 residues. Germline V CDR1 and CDR2: MNHEY, SVGAGI. CDR3 loop: CASTLGGVETQYF. The CDR3 DNA reads TGTGCCAGCACCTTGGGGGGGGTTGAGACCCAGTACTTC.

In regard to this clone: Distinct nucleotide sequences in the sample also encode this CDR3. This rearrangement joins TRBV12-3 or TRBV12-4 to TRBJ1-5; D gene uncertain. V dropped 3 bases and J dropped 4 bases, with 4 bases sitting between them. This CDR3 is built from 12 residues. The CDR3 DNA sequence: TGTGCCAGCAGTTTTGGGAATCAGCCCCAGCATTTT. This codes for CASSFGNQPQHF.

This chain links TRBV4-2 with TRBJ2-1; TRBD2 matches 7 bases. There are 16 residues in the CDR3. Per germline, CDR1 LGHNA and CDR2 YNFKEQ. With 4 bases clipped from V and 4 bases from J, the junction kept 10 bases outside the gene matches. The DNA of the CDR3 is TGTGCCAGCAGCCTTATCCCCCGGGGGGAATACAATGAGCAGTTCTTC. Its protein is CASSLIPRGEYNEQFF.

V usage is TRBV9 and J usage is TRBJ1-1; D not certain. The V end was cut by 3 bases, the J end by 9 bases, with 9 bases between. This CDR3 is built from 11 residues. Germline V lookup: CDR1 SGDLS, CDR2 YYNGEE. The CDR3 reads CASSDGGQAFF. The CDR3 DNA reads TGTGCCAGCAGCGATGGCGGGCAAGCTTTCTTT.

In this sample, this clone turned up once. This chain uses TRBV6-5 with TRBJ1-1; D perhaps matches TRBD1 (5 bases). The CDR3 covers 16 residues. With 0 bases removed from V and 2 bases from J, the gap between germline ends came to 13 bases. Germline values: CDR1 MNHEY, CDR2 SVGAGI. The CDR3 nucleotides are TGTGCCAGCAGTTACTCTTCCCAGGGTTTTAACACTGAAGCTTTCTTT. This codes for CASSYSSQGFNTEAFF.

CDR3 amino acids: CASIRGGPGDTEAFF. In DNA, the CDR3 is TGCGCCAGCATTCGGGGTGGACCCGGGGACACTGAAGCTTTCTTT. This chain joins TRBV5-1 and TRBJ1-1; D remains unclear. CDR3 length: 15 amino acids. V was trimmed by 6 bases and J by 3 bases, leaving 18 bases between them. Germline CDR1 reads SGHRS; CDR2 reads YFSETQ.

CDR3 in amino acids: CASSLRGTDTGELFF. The CDR3 nucleotides read TGTGCCAGCAGCTTAAGGGGGACAGACACCGGGGAGCTGTTTTTT. The J gene is TRBJ2-2, the V gene TRBV11-3; 7 bases fit TRBD1. Germline trimming cut 2 bases from V and 3 bases from J; bases unmatched to any gene: 3. The germline gives CDR1 SGHNT, CDR2 YENEEA. CDR3 length equals 15 residues.

This chain links TRBV28 with TRBJ2-2; either TRBD1 or TRBD2 may fit D (6 bases each). The V end lost 7 bases, the J end lost 7 bases, and 19 bases lay between the germline ends. This CDR3 contains 15 residues. In germline, CDR1 is MDHEN, CDR2 SYDVKM. For the CDR3, the DNA is TGTGCCAGCACCCCGGGGGCCTTTTACGACGGGGAGCTGTTTTTT. This gives the protein CASTPGAFYDGELFF.